The following is a T cell receptor (beta chain) sequence with its context. These data belong to a study of blood T cell repertoires in COVID-19. Overall study context: Acute-phase and convalescent COVID-19 samples originated in the United States, Italy and Spain. PBMCs, B-cell-depleted T cells, or T cells provided the cDNA or gDNA that made up the material.

This CDR3 contains 11 residues. Germline V gene lookup returns CDR1 SQVTM and CDR2 ANQGSEA. Trimming stripped 4 bases from V and 8 bases from J, with 9 bases between. As handled by the study authors: Amplification of reference gene primers provided the estimated nucleated cell counts. Generated by immunoSEQ multiplex PCR, the TCRdb table keeps only in-frame clones and is missing some. Clonal size and the V and J genes are those of that table, whereas D and trimming came from the DNA. Here the sample spans about 210,000 clones, roughly four fifths being singletons. This chain connects TRBV29-1 to TRBJ2-1; unclear D gene. The source material was peripheral blood. This receptor was obtained from a woman in her 40s with acute or convalescent COVID-19. The CDR3 coding sequence is TGCAGCGTTGCGAGTAGCTATGAGCAGTTCTTC. Translation gives CSVASSYEQFF.